This record looks at one T cell receptor (beta chain) sequence and its context. This specimen comes from a study of cytomegalovirus exposure and HLA in healthy donors. CDR3 size: 14 residues. The PCR had 60 Vbeta and 13 Jbeta primers. Libraries were prepared by immunoSEQ multiplex PCR; TCRdb keeps only in-frame clonotypes and omits some of them. The repertoire has 150,000 or so clones, 70% to 80% of them found once; the top ten carry approximately 2.3%. The V call is TRBV21-1, the J call TRBJ1-1. TRBV21-1 is given as a pseudogene. The TCR was taken from a man aged 45 to 65 in good health and CMV-seropositive. The source material was PBMCs. In DNA form, the CDR3 reads TGTGCCAGCAGCAAAGCCCTATTGAACACTGAAGCTTTCTTT. Translated: CASSKALLNTEAFF.